What follows are 3 T cell receptor beta chains derived from one specimen sequenced in a study of cytomegalovirus exposure and HLA in healthy donors. PCR used 60 Vbeta primers and 13 Jbeta primers. Using immunoSEQ multiplex PCR, the repertoire was profiled, and TCRdb retains in-frame clones only, with some absent. The sample shows 84,000 or so clones, over 70% of them seen only once. Sequenced sample: PBMCs. The receptors stem from a boy under 18 in good health and CMV-seronegative.

This sequence joins TRBV5-8 and TRBJ1-2; no clear D gene. V was clipped by 4 bases and J by 5 bases, with 12 bases between them. In germline, CDR1 is SGHTS, CDR2 YDEGEE. The CDR3 is 13 residues long. The CDR3 bases are TGTGCCAGCAGCCTCCGCCGGGTTTATGGCTACACCTTC. Protein product: CASSLRRVYGYTF.

This clone turned up a few times. The V gene is TRBV6-5, the J gene TRBJ1-2; 7 bases line up with TRBD1. V shed 4 bases and J 4 bases; nucleotides not matched to a gene: 3. Germline V gene sequence: CDR1 MNHEY, CDR2 SVGAGI. The CDR3 consists of 13 residues. This chain's CDR3 is CASSSGQRYGYTF. CDR3 DNA sequence: TGTGCCAGCAGTTCGGGACAGCGCTATGGCTACACCTTC.

This chain joins TRBV28 and TRBJ2-7; 11 nucleotides line up with TRBD2. The CDR3 totals 15 residues. From germline, CDR1 is MDHEN and CDR2 SYDVKM. Losses at the gene ends were 6 bases for V and 5 bases for J; bases not matched to a gene: 9. The CDR3 region has the DNA TGTGCCAGCAGCGCCATCCTAGCGGGAGGCGACGAGCAGTACTTC. This sequence encodes CASSAILAGGDEQYF.